A selection of T cell receptor beta chains follows, all from one sample in a study of graft-versus-host responses after intestinal transplantation. Here immunoSEQ multiplex PCR was the method, and the copy in TCRdb shows in-frame clones only, minus some. The data contain 13,000 to 15,000 clones, around 96% of them singletons. This specimen consisted of PBMCs, obtained 9 days after transplant. The source of these receptors is a human patient who received an intestinal transplant, so some T cells may come from the graft donor. The CDR3 runs from the conserved cysteine through the conserved F or W. D genes are given only for firm matches. Expanded clones get a size class; other rows say once, few or many, or leave the size out.

>TRBV29-1|12|TRBJ2-5|.|few
CSAWAEGETQYF
TGCAGCGCCTGGGCCGAGGGAGAGACCCAGTACTTC
>TRBV6-6|13|TRBJ2-7|TRBD2|.
CASNLAATYEQYF
TGTGCCAGCAACCTAGCGGCCACCTACGAGCAGTACTTC
>TRBV5-1|17|TRBJ2-1|.|.
CASRTGVGGGIYNEQFF
TGCGCCAGCAGAACTGGAGTAGGTGGGGGGATCTACAATGAGCAGTTCTTC
>TRBV9|15|TRBJ2-7|TRBD2|.
CASSVVGLAGDEQYF
TGTGCCAGCAGCGTAGTCGGACTAGCGGGAGACGAGCAGTACTTC
>TRBV7-9|14|TRBJ2-7|.|.
CASSLAEKGYEQYF
TGTGCCAGCAGCTTAGCGGAGAAGGGCTACGAGCAGTACTTC
>TRBV11-2|16|TRBJ1-2|.|.
CASRFSGQALNYGYTF
TGTGCCAGCAGATTTAGCGGGCAGGCCCTGAACTATGGCTACACCTTC
>TRBV27|13|TRBJ1-3|.|.
CASSIGPGNTIYF
TGTGCCAGCAGTATCGGACCTGGAAACACCATATATTTT
>TRBV27|14|TRBJ2-7|TRBD2|.
CASSPGRASYEQYF
TGTGCCAGCAGTCCCGGGAGGGCCTCCTACGAGCAGTACTTC
>TRBV19|15|TRBJ2-1|TRBD2|.
CASSVASGTYNEQFF
TGTGCCAGTAGTGTAGCTAGCGGGACGTACAATGAGCAGTTCTTC
>TRBV7-7|15|TRBJ2-7|.|few
CASSLSQTGSYEQYF
TGTGCTAGCAGCTTAAGTCAGACAGGATCCTACGAGCAGTACTTC
>TRBV4-1|14|TRBJ2-1|TRBD2|.
CASSQAGAGNEQFF
TGCGCCAGCAGCCAGGCGGGAGCCGGGAATGAGCAGTTCTTC
>TRBV19|13|TRBJ2-1|.|.
CASSMLLPNEQFF
TGTGCCAGTAGTATGCTGCTCCCTAATGAGCAGTTCTTC
>TRBV4-1|16|TRBJ2-7|TRBD2|.
CASSQDLGGEIYEQYF
TGCGCCAGCAGCCAAGATTTGGGAGGGGAGATTTACGAGCAGTACTTC
>TRBV2|13|TRBJ1-1|.|.
CASTGWSETEAFF
TGTGCCAGCACGGGATGGTCAGAAACTGAAGCTTTCTTT
>TRBV7-9|15|TRBJ1-4|.|once
CASISTATTNEKLFF
TGTGCCAGCATCTCTACAGCCACAACTAATGAAAAACTGTTTTTT
>TRBV6-5|14|TRBJ1-1|TRBD1|.
CASSTWTGNTEAFF
TGTGCCAGCAGTACGTGGACAGGGAACACTGAAGCTTTCTTT